This T cell receptor beta chain was recorded in a study of OX40 agonist ivuxolimab in advanced cancers. A note on this clone: Its antigen remains unknown.

Findings and limits, study-wide: Averaged across samples, CD8+ T cells carried more expanded clones than CD4+ did. At 0.1 to 3.0 mg/kg and by week 6, clonal expansion occurred in CD4+ and CD8+ blood T cells.

This CDR3 has 13 residues. V was pared by 3 bases and J by 4 bases, with 9 bases between. Per the germline V gene, CDR1 is MNHEY and CDR2 is SMNVEV (reference sequence). Exclusion applied to patients with autoimmune disease history or systemic immunosuppression. Profiled with immunoSEQ multiplex PCR; TCRdb holds only in-frame clones, not every one. The sample lists 70,000 or so clones, 88% occurring once. This chain links TRBV27 with TRBJ1-2; D may be TRBD1 (6 bases). The clonotype was recovered from an adult with an advanced solid tumor such as melanoma, head and neck, liver or kidney cancer. Sequences were derived from CD4+ or CD8+ T cells sorted from blood, sampled in a trial of the OX40 agonist ivuxolimab. The CDR3 loop reads CASSFGGAYGYTF. Here the CDR3 DNA reads TGTGCCAGCAGTTTTGGGGGGGCCTATGGCTACACCTTC.